Following are 32 T cell receptor beta chains from one sample sequenced in a study of Ad26.COV2.S vaccination and SARS-CoV-2 variants. Noted treatment: 19 received Ad26.COV2.S at low or high dose, single or two shots; roughly five received placebo; per-sample allocation not given. It was on day 63 after the first vaccine or placebo injection that samples were taken. Clones were sequenced by immunoSEQ multiplex PCR, and TCRdb holds only the in-frame ones, with some missing. The data hold about 350,000 clones, with 80% to 90% observed a single time. Source: peripheral blood, taken in a trial of Ad26.COV2.S vaccine versus placebo. The receptors derive from a person between 18 and 60 years old who received the Ad26.COV2.S COVID-19 vaccine or a placebo.

The rearrangement uses TRBV14 and TRBJ2-1, with 9 nucleotides matching TRBD2. Germline CDR1 and CDR2: SGHDN and FVKESK. Trimming cost V 4 bases and J 7 bases; bases outside gene matches: 11. This CDR3 has 16 amino acids. The CDR3 DNA is TGTGCCAGCAGCCCCAGGGTAACTAGCGGGTCGAATGAGCAGTTCTTC. Protein: CASSPRVTSGSNEQFF.

The chain employs TRBV4-1 and TRBJ2-7; no clear D gene. V was pared by 1 base and J by 3 bases, with 13 bases between. Germline values: CDR1 MGHRA, CDR2 YSYEKL. The CDR3 is made up of 15 amino acids. The CDR3 is CASSQGVLINYEQYF. The CDR3 DNA follows: TGCGCCAGCAGCCAAGGGGTACTGATCAACTACGAGCAGTACTTC.

The chain recombines TRBV10-3 with TRBJ1-1; the D is unclear. Trimming took 6 bases from V and 2 from J, leaving 10 bases between them. The CDR3 runs to 13 residues. Germline values: CDR1 ENHRY, CDR2 SYGVKD. The CDR3 is CAIRLHGNTEAFF. The CDR3, as DNA: TGTGCCATCAGGTTACATGGTAACACTGAAGCTTTCTTT.

The V and J genes are TRBV2 and TRBJ1-1; D possibly corresponds to TRBD1 (5 bases). Germline-derived CDR1 and CDR2 are SNHLY and FYNNEI. This CDR3 spans 15 amino acids. With 4 bases removed from V and 0 bases from J, the gap between germline ends came to 12 bases. CDR3 DNA sequence: TGTGCCAGCAGTGGGGGGGGAAGCTTGAACACTGAAGCTTTCTTT. Its protein is CASSGGGSLNTEAFF.

V is TRBV5-1 and J is TRBJ2-4; 11 bases agree with TRBD2. Germline CDR1 SGHRS, CDR2 YFSETQ. The CDR3 has 13 amino acids. V shed 7 bases and J 8 bases; nucleotides not matched to a gene: 5. Written as DNA, the CDR3 is TGCGCCAGCGTAGCGGGGGGGCCTGACATTCAGTACTTC. This encodes CASVAGGPDIQYF. Based on the CDR3 plus reference TRBV5-1 and TRBJ2-4, the full variable domain is KAGVTQTPRYLIKTRGQQVTLSCSPISGHRSVSWYQQTPGQGLQFLFEYFSETQRNKGNFPGRFSGRQFSNSRSEMNVSTLELGDSALYLCASVAGGPDIQYFGAGTRLSVL.

This chain joins TRBV10-3 and TRBJ1-1; D gene uncertain. Trimming shortened V by 5 bases and J by 1 base, and 8 bases separated the two germline ends. Germline CDR1 and CDR2: ENHRY and SYGVKD. The CDR3 extends over 13 amino acids. The CDR3 loop is CAISLEGNTEAFF. The DNA of the CDR3 is TGTGCCATCAGTTTGGAGGGGAACACTGAAGCTTTCTTT.

The V call is TRBV28, the J call TRBJ2-7; 12 positions match TRBD2. V was clipped by 1 base and J by 3 bases; unmatched bases: 16. The CDR3 length is 20 residues. CDR1 and CDR2 (germline): MDHEN, SYDVKM. CDR3 DNA sequence: TGTGCCAGCAGTTTATCCCCCAAACCTAGCGGGAGGGCCTGGGGCTACGAGCAGTACTTC. Its protein is CASSLSPKPSGRAWGYEQYF.

The chain carries TRBV10-3 and TRBJ2-7, with D hard to call. Looked up from germline, CDR1 is ENHRY and CDR2 is SYGVKD. This CDR3 is 13 amino acids long. Deletions cut 3 bases from V and 2 bases from J, with 8 bases between. In DNA form, the CDR3 reads TGTGCCATCAGTGATCTACGGGCCTACGAGCAGTACTTC. Its protein is CAISDLRAYEQYF.

The chain combines TRBV24-1 with TRBJ1-2, with TRBD1 as a possible D gene (6 bases). Trimming stripped 0 bases from V and 2 bases from J, with 6 bases between. CDR1 is KGHDR, CDR2 SFDVKD, per germline. CDR3 length: 14 residues. The CDR3 sequence is CATSDLDRNYGYTF. The CDR3 DNA is TGTGCCACCAGTGATTTGGACAGGAACTATGGCTACACCTTC.

This chain links TRBV5-4 with TRBJ2-7, with 14 positions matching TRBD2. This CDR3 spans 15 amino acids. The ends lost 4 bases at V and 7 bases at J; junction bases unmatched: 7. CDR1 and CDR2 (germline): SGHNT, YYREEE (reference sequence). CDR3 amino acids: CASSLGLAGAGEQYF. As DNA, the CDR3 is TGTGCCAGCAGCCTGGGACTAGCGGGGGCGGGGGAGCAGTACTTC.

The rearrangement links TRBV7-9 to TRBJ1-1; D possibly corresponds to TRBD1 (6 bases). V dropped 2 bases and J dropped 0 bases, with 10 bases sitting between them. This CDR3 is built from 15 residues. Germline V gene data show CDR1 as SEHNR and CDR2 as FQNEAQ (reference sequence). CDR3: CASSLKGGMNTEAFF. CDR3 nucleotide sequence: TGTGCCAGCAGCTTAAAGGGGGGGATGAACACTGAAGCTTTCTTT.

The chain joins TRBV9 to TRBJ2-5, with 8 bases identical to TRBD1. The CDR3 totals 17 residues. Unmatched junction bases numbered 16, after V lost 4 bases and J lost 5 bases. The germline gives CDR1 SGDLS, CDR2 YYNGEE. The CDR3 DNA follows: TGTGCCAGCAGCCCCCACGGACAGGGTAGCGGTTACGAGACCCAGTACTTC. Translated, it gives CASSPHGQGSGYETQYF. The whole variable domain, remainder taken from reference TRBV9 and TRBJ2-5, is DSGVTQTPKHLITATGQRVTLRCSPRSGDLSVYWYQQSLDQGLQFLIQYYNGEERAKGNILERFSAQQFPDLHSELNLSSLELGDSALYFCASSPHGQGSGYETQYFGPGTRLLVL.

The chain combines TRBV21-1 with TRBJ2-7; the D call in the table, TRBD1, was not verified against the DNA. TRBV21-1 represents a pseudogene. The CDR3 extends over 13 amino acids. The CDR3 DNA reads TGTGCCAGCTCCAGGGACAGACACTACGAGCAGTACTTC. Protein product: CASSRDRHYEQYF.

V is TRBV5-6 and J is TRBJ2-7; either TRBD1 or TRBD2 may fit D (5 bases each). Germline CDR1 SGHDT, CDR2 YYEEEE. This CDR3 region has 14 residues. V lost 4 bases, J lost 0 bases, and 11 bases lay in between. The CDR3 DNA reads as TGTGCCAGCAGCGAGGGGACCTACTCCTACGAGCAGTACTTC. Amino acid sequence: CASSEGTYSYEQYF.

The chain links TRBV9 to TRBJ2-5; D call uncertain. Germline assignment: CDR1 SGDLS and CDR2 YYNGEE. The CDR3 extends over 13 amino acids. The germline V and J ends were trimmed by 0 bases and 5 bases, with 8 bases remaining between them. The CDR3: CASSVGHDETQYF. The CDR3 DNA is TGTGCCAGCAGCGTAGGACACGACGAGACCCAGTACTTC.

The rearrangement links TRBV11-2 to TRBJ2-7; 9 bases map to TRBD1. Germline CDR1 reads SGHAT; CDR2 reads FQNNGV. V shed 0 bases and J 3 bases; nucleotides not matched to a gene: 3. The CDR3 consists of 15 residues. CDR3 DNA sequence: TGTGCCAGCAGCTTAGATGGGACAGGGCTCTACGAGCAGTACTTC. Residues: CASSLDGTGLYEQYF.

V gene TRBV6-2 or TRBV6-3 combines with J gene TRBJ2-7, with D possibly TRBD2 on 6 matching bases. CDR1 and CDR2 (germline): MNHEY, SVGEGT. The CDR3 runs to 18 residues. Between the trimmed V and J ends, which lost 2 bases and 4 bases, there was a span of 24 bases. CDR3 in amino acids: CASSYGTQITSPDYEQYF. The CDR3 nucleotides are TGTGCCAGCAGTTACGGTACTCAGATAACTAGCCCGGATTACGAGCAGTACTTC.

J is TRBJ1-2 and V is TRBV19; TRBD1 matches 7 bases. CDR3 size: 16 residues. Per germline, CDR1 LNHDA and CDR2 SQIVND (reference sequence). Losses at the gene ends were 5 bases for V and 7 bases for J; bases not matched to a gene: 16. The chain's CDR3 is CASSHVYPDREAGYTF. The CDR3 DNA reads TGTGCCAGTAGTCATGTATATCCCGACAGGGAGGCTGGCTACACCTTC.

The CDR3 sequence: CASSPRQDSYEQYF. The CDR3 region has the DNA TGTGCCAGCAGTCCACGACAGGACTCCTACGAGCAGTACTTC. The chain uses TRBV6-5 and TRBJ2-7; perhaps TRBD1 as D (6 bases). The CDR3 totals 14 residues. Germline V gene sequence: CDR1 MNHEY, CDR2 SVGAGI. V was shortened by 5 bases and J by 0 bases, with 11 bases between the two germline ends.

At least ten counts were recorded for this clone. This chain connects TRBV4-1 to TRBJ1-3; D gene ambiguous. The CDR3 is 14 amino acids. Germline assignment: CDR1 MGHRA and CDR2 YSYEKL. With 1 base removed from V and 0 bases from J, the gap between germline ends came to 4 bases. The CDR3 sequence: CASSQVNSGNTIYF. The DNA of the CDR3 is TGCGCCAGCAGCCAAGTAAACTCTGGAAACACCATATATTTT.

This clone has a single count. The J gene is TRBJ2-2, the V gene TRBV10-3, with 7 bases matching TRBD1. CDR3 size: 15 residues. Looked up from germline, CDR1 is ENHRY and CDR2 is SYGVKD. Trimming cost V 5 bases and J 1 base; bases outside gene matches: 4. The CDR3 nucleotides are TGTGCCATCAGTATTACAGGGGAGAACACCGGGGAGCTGTTTTTT. Its translation: CAISITGENTGELFF.

The rearrangement uses TRBV18 and TRBJ2-1; TRBD2 matches 8 bases. Per the germline V gene, CDR1 is KGHSH and CDR2 is LQKENI. The CDR3 is 16 amino acids. V lost 3 bases to trimming and J lost 1 base; unmatched junction nucleotides: 5. The DNA for the CDR3 is TGTGCCAGCTCACCGAGCGGGAGTAAATCCTACAATGAGCAGTTCTTC. Residues: CASSPSGSKSYNEQFF.

With regard to this clone: Other DNA variants within this sample encode the same CDR3. The chain is built from TRBV19 and TRBJ1-5, with 8 bases fitting TRBD1. Trimming took 7 bases from V and 4 from J; bases not matched to a gene: 18. The V gene's germline CDR1 is LNHDA and CDR2 SQIVND (reference sequence). The CDR3 runs to 18 residues. The CDR3 region is CASTFRAQGAVSNQPQHF. The CDR3 coding sequence is TGTGCCAGTACCTTTAGGGCGCAGGGGGCGGTGAGTAATCAGCCCCAGCATTTT. Together with reference TRBV19 and TRBJ1-5, the CDR3 gives the full variable domain: DGGITQSPKYLFRKEGQNVTLSCEQNLNHDAMYWYRQDPGQGLRLIYYSQIVNDFQKGDIAEGYSVSREKKESFPLTVTSAQKNPTAFYLCASTFRAQGAVSNQPQHFGDGTRLSIL.

The chain combines TRBV12-3 or TRBV12-4 with TRBJ2-3; D is ambiguous. Deletions cut 6 bases from V and 2 bases from J, with 6 bases between. This CDR3 contains 12 residues. The CDR3 loop reads CASRAPTDTQYF. The CDR3 DNA is TGTGCCAGCAGAGCCCCCACAGATACGCAGTATTTT.

V gene TRBV21-1 combines with J gene TRBJ2-3; TRBD2 reflects the table's D call only, with no check against the DNA. TRBV21-1 represents a pseudogene. The CDR3 length is 15 residues. The CDR3, as DNA: TGTGCCAGCAGCAAAGTGGAGGGGATCACAGATACGCAGTATTTT. Translation gives CASSKVEGITDTQYF.

J is TRBJ2-6 and V is TRBV28; TRBD1 matches at 8 bases. V was pared by 6 bases and J by 0 bases, with 7 bases of the junction left unmatched. There are 17 residues in the CDR3. In germline, CDR1 is MDHEN, CDR2 SYDVKM. The CDR3 spells CASSPGGVGSGANVLTF. DNA for the CDR3: TGTGCCAGCAGCCCAGGGGGCGTAGGCTCTGGGGCCAACGTCCTGACTTTC.

This chain uses TRBV10-3 with TRBJ1-2; 11 bases line up with TRBD1. The CDR3 length is 14 residues. V shed 6 bases, J shed 5 bases, and the junction held 5 bases outside the gene matches. The germline CDR1 and CDR2 sequences are ENHRY and SYGVKD. The CDR3 is CAIRWDRGWYGYTF. DNA for the CDR3: TGTGCCATCAGATGGGACAGGGGGTGGTATGGCTACACCTTC.

This chain links TRBV11-2 with TRBJ2-1; D gene unclear. This CDR3 has 16 amino acids. Germline V CDR1 and CDR2: SGHAT, FQNNGV. V was clipped by 3 bases and J by 2 bases, with 14 bases between them. The CDR3 here is CASSFSWGIAYNEQFF. CDR3 bases: TGTGCCAGCAGCTTTAGTTGGGGAATAGCCTACAATGAGCAGTTCTTC.

This chain uses TRBV7-2 with TRBJ1-1; D remains unclear. CDR1 and CDR2 from the germline V gene are SGHTA and FQGNSA. The length of the CDR3 is 16 residues. Trimming removed 0 bases at V and 0 bases at J, with 11 bases between. Here the CDR3 DNA reads TGTGCCAGCAGCTTAGCGTGGGGAAGAGTGAACACTGAAGCTTTCTTT. Translation gives CASSLAWGRVNTEAFF.

V gene TRBV3-1 (or the pseudogene TRBV3-2) combines with J gene TRBJ2-3, with a tentative D call TRBD1 (6 bases). This CDR3 is built from 16 residues. Looked up from germline, CDR1 is LGHDT and CDR2 is YNNKEL (reference sequence). Trimming cost V 1 base and J 8 bases, with 19 bases left between them. The CDR3 here is CASSQGVLDRKTTQYF. The CDR3 DNA reads TGTGCCAGCAGCCAAGGGGTATTGGACAGAAAAACTACGCAGTATTTT.

The V gene is TRBV12-3 or TRBV12-4, the J gene TRBJ1-1; weak D call: TRBD1 (5 bases). This CDR3 is 13 amino acids long. V lost 5 bases and J 7 bases, leaving 14 bases between the germline ends. The CDR3 sequence: CASSPYDDSEAFF. The CDR3 coding sequence is TGTGCCAGCAGTCCCTACGACGACAGTGAAGCTTTCTTT.

The chain has TRBV4-3 and TRBJ2-1; either TRBD1 or TRBD2 may supply D (5 bases each). CDR3 length: 15 residues. Trimming shortened V by 1 base and J by 6 bases, and 13 bases separated the two germline ends. Germline lookup yields CDR1 LGHNA and CDR2 YSLEER. CDR3 in amino acids: CASSQGGVFGNEQFF. The CDR3 DNA reads TGCGCCAGCAGCCAAGGAGGGGTATTTGGCAATGAGCAGTTCTTC.